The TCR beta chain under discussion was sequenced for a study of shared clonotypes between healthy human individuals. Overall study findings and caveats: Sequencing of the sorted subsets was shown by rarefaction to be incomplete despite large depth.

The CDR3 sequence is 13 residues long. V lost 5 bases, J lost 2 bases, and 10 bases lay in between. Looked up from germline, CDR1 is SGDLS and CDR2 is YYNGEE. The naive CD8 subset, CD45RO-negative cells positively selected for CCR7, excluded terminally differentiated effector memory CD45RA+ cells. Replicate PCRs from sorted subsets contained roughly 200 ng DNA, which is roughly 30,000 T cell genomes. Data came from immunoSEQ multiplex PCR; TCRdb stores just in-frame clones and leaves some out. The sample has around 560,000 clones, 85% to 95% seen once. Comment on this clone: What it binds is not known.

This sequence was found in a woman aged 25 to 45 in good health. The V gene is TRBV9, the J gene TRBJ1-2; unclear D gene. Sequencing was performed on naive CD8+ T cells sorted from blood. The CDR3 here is CASRGSSNYGYTF. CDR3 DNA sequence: TGTGCCAGCAGAGGGTCGTCCAACTATGGCTACACCTTC. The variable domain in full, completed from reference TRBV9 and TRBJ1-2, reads DSGVTQTPKHLITATGQRVTLRCSPRSGDLSVYWYQQSLDQGLQFLIQYYNGEERAKGNILERFSAQQFPDLHSELNLSSLELGDSALYFCASRGSSNYGYTFGSGTRLTVV.